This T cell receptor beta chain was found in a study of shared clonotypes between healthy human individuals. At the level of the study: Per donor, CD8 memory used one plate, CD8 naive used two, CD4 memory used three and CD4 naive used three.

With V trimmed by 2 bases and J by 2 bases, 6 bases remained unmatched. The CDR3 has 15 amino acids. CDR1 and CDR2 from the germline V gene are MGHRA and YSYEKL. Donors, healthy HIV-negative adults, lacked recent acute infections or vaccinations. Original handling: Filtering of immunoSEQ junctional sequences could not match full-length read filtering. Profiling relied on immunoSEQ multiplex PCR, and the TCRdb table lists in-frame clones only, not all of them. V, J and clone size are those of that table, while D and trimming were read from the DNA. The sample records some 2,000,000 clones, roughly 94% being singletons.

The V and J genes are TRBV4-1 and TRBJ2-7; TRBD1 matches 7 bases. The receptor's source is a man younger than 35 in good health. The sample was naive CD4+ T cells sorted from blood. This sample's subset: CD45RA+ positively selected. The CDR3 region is CASSQPDRPTYEQYF. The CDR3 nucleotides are TGCGCCAGCAGCCAACCGGACAGGCCTACCTACGAGCAGTACTTC.